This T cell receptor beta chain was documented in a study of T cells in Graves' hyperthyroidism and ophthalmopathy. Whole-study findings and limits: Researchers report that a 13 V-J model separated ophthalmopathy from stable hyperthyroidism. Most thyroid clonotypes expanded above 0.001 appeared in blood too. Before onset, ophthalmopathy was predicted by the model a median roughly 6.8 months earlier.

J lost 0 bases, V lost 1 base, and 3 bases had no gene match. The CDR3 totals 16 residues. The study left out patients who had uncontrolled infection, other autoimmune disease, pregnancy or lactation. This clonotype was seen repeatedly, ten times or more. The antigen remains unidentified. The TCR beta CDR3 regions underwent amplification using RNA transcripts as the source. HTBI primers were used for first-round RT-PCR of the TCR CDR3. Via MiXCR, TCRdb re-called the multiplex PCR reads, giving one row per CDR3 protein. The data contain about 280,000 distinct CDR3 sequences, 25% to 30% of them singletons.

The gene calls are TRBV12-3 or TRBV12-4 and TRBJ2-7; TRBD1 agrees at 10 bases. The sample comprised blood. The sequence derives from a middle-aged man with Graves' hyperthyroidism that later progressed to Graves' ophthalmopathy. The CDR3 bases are TGTGCCAGCAGTTTAGGGACAGGGGGAAGCTCCTACGAGCAGTACTTC. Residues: CASSLGTGGSSYEQYF.